The sequence of this T cell receptor (beta chain) was determined in a study of blood T cell repertoires in COVID-19. For the study at large: Italy, Spain and the United States were the sources of the convalescent and acute COVID-19 samples. T cells, B-cell-depleted T cells, or PBMCs provided the cDNA or gDNA that served as material.

In the study's own analysis: Amplification with reference gene primers provided the estimates of nucleated cell counts. Some clones are missing from TCRdb's copy, which holds only in-frame ones; the method was immunoSEQ multiplex PCR. The V and J calls and the clone size are those of that table, but D and trimming were determined from the DNA. The repertoire holds some 190,000 clones, with around 76% as singletons. Germline V gene sequence: CDR1 MNHEY, CDR2 SVGEGT. This CDR3 contains 14 residues. V lost 5 bases to trimming and J lost 0 bases, with 10 bases between them. Sequencing used peripheral blood. This chain uses TRBV6-2 or TRBV6-3 with TRBJ1-1; tentatively, D is TRBD1 (5 bases). The TCR was taken from a woman aged 55-70 years with COVID-19, enrolled during active disease. The DNA of the CDR3 is TGTGCCAGCAGTACGGACACTTTGAACACTGAAGCTTTCTTT. As protein: CASSTDTLNTEAFF.